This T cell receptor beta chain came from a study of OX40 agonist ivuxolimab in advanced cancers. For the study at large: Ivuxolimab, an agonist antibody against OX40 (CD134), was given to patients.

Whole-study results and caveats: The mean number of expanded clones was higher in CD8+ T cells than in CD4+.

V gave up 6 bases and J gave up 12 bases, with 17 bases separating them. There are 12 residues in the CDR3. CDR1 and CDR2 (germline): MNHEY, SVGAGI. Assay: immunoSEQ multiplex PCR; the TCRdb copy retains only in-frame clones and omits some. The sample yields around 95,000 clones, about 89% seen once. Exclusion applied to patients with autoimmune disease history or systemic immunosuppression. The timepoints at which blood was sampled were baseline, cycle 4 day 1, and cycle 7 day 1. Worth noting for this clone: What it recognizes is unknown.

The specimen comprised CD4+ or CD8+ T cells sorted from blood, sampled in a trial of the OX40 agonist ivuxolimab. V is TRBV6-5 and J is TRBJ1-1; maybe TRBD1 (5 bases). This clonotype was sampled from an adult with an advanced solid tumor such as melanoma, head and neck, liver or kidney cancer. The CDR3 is CASSPRGGESFF. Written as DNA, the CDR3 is TGTGCCAGCAGCCCGCGCGGAGGGGAGTCTTTCTTT.